A selection of T cell receptor beta chains follows, all from one sample in a study of T cell repertoires in cytomegalovirus infection. TCRdb re-analysed the reads in MiXCR, keeping a single row per CDR3 protein. Here the sample spans around 340,000 distinct CDR3 sequences, just under 30% being singletons. No antigen has been assigned to these receptors. The sequences come from cultured PBMCs, collected from culture after CMV antigen stimulation. Receptors originate from a human donor in good health (CMV status not recorded). Some clones in this sample may be carry-over from other donors' samples. Both conserved end residues are part of each CDR3. Fields, in order: V gene, CDR3 length, CDR3 protein.

V gene: TRBV6-5
CDR3 length: 13
CDR3 protein: CAISQGSSYEQYF

V gene: TRBV6-1
CDR3 length: 18
CDR3 protein: CASSEARWKSLNTDTQYF

V gene: TRBV7-2
CDR3 length: 14
CDR3 protein: CASSLQSGGRWQYF

V gene: TRBV7-2
CDR3 length: 15
CDR3 protein: CASSLEGRGPYGYTF

V gene: TRBV29-1
CDR3 length: 14
CDR3 protein: CSVELAARRYGYTF

V gene: TRBV20-1
CDR3 length: 13
CDR3 protein: CSARGSGGTEAFF

V gene: TRBV6-1
CDR3 length: 14
CDR3 protein: CATLTGASNQPQHF

V gene: TRBV7-6
CDR3 length: 17
CDR3 protein: CASSTGLWVNSNQPQHF

V gene: TRBV7-6
CDR3 length: 16
CDR3 protein: CASSPPVSAMNTEAFF

V gene: TRBV7-8
CDR3 length: 15
CDR3 protein: CASSWDGRDQETQYF

V gene: TRBV11-2
CDR3 length: 20
CDR3 protein: CASSSRGRASGRASTGELFF

V gene: TRBV24-1
CDR3 length: 16
CDR3 protein: CATMRSLSGNTGELFF

V gene: TRBV7-9
CDR3 length: 14
CDR3 protein: CASSRAGTVTEAFF

V gene: TRBV28
CDR3 length: 15
CDR3 protein: CASRLAGVARNEQFF

V gene: TRBV7-3
CDR3 length: 14
CDR3 protein: CASSLDGKLGGYTF

V gene: TRBV7-6
CDR3 length: 13
CDR3 protein: CASSLSGPDGYTF

V gene: TRBV12-3/TRBV12-4
CDR3 length: 14
CDR3 protein: CASSWGTEYNEQFF

V gene: TRBV7-6
CDR3 length: 15
CDR3 protein: CASSLVQGEDQPQHF

V gene: TRBV5-1
CDR3 length: 15
CDR3 protein: CASSLSDSLSTEAFF

V gene: TRBV11-1
CDR3 length: 14
CDR3 protein: CASSLVDGDSPLHF

V gene: TRBV27
CDR3 length: 15
CDR3 protein: CASSTRQSQNTEAFF

V gene: TRBV23-1
CDR3 length: 12
CDR3 protein: CASSQSRKPQHF

V gene: TRBV7-2
CDR3 length: 14
CDR3 protein: CASSLPGKGYEQYF

V gene: TRBV25-1
CDR3 length: 15
CDR3 protein: CASSDLDKDNSPLHF

V gene: TRBV27
CDR3 length: 15
CDR3 protein: CASSPLGGAVEKLFF

V gene: TRBV7-8
CDR3 length: 13
CDR3 protein: CASSLQGSYGYTF

V gene: TRBV7-2
CDR3 length: 14
CDR3 protein: CASSFGGAMDEQFF

V gene: TRBV7-2
CDR3 length: 14
CDR3 protein: CASSAPGQSSTIYF

V gene: TRBV6-5
CDR3 length: 16
CDR3 protein: CASSPGGAAANEKLFF